This T cell receptor (beta chain) is from a study of cytomegalovirus exposure and HLA in healthy donors (dated by TCRdb to 2017 to 2019). Background on the whole study: In an earlier analysis of around 540 of the donors, 276 Gb of sequence data and 95 million to 130 million unique TCR beta sequences from roughly 190 million T cells were reported. Around 330 gigabases of sequencing data and 91 million or so unique TCR sequences made up an early release that covered under 750 HLA-typed donors. Among the roughly 400 genotyped donors, around 81% belonged to the genetic ancestry cluster associated with self-reported Caucasian donors. The study aimed to test whether signatures of past pathogen exposure could be identified by cataloging public T cell receptors. The T cell repertoires of several hundred subjects were profiled by immunosequencing and related to cytomegalovirus serostatus. A separate validation cohort of more than 100 different subjects was used in addition to the approximately 610-subject first cohort. The study combined high-throughput TCR immunosequencing, statistical association of individual TCRs with disease status, and machine learning to predict cytomegalovirus infection status. To study patterns of TCR occurrence, a later analysis re-analyzed previously published TCR beta repertoires from 500 to 850 donors and added high-resolution HLA genotyping. The later analysis used no new phenotypic data to find candidate immune exposures, relying instead on TCR beta sequences and their occurrence across donors. In an earlier analysis of roughly 580 of the donors, high-throughput TCR beta sequencing was used to judge whether each TCR beta V gene segment behaved as functional or pseudogenic. Alongside the repertoire data, information on donor age, sex, ethnicity and CMV serostatus was compiled. Genome-wide SNP genotypes for about 65% of the 666 donors were used in a later genetic analysis, which treated that subset as a discovery cohort. Every repertoire in the discovery cohort had been generated on one and the same sequencing platform. HLA typing included class I and class II loci at four-digit resolution. The number of typed donors differed by locus: roughly 629-630 for A, B, C, DRB1 and DQB1; some 500 for DQA1; around 580 for DPA1; and 400 to 480 for DPB1. About 5 DR-DQ haplotypes were handled as single units for association and clustering, since linkage in the cohort was strong. Among about 370 genotyped donors of the cohort, an average of roughly 230,000 unique TCR beta nucleotide sequences was sequenced per donor, of which roughly 17% were non-productive.

The paper's findings and limits, for the study overall: CMV serostatus was the only immune exposure information available for the cohort. Correlated functional status among segregating V segments might be attributable to linkage disequilibrium, but an unknown experimental factor could not be ruled out. Cytomegalovirus status was reported to be diagnosed by the classifier with high specificity and sensitivity in both the original and validation cohorts. Assigning TCR associations to individual alleles was difficult when HLA alleles, especially DR and DQ, strongly co-occurred. A total of roughly 160 TCR beta chains were listed by the study as associated with cytomegalovirus. Roughly uniform sequencing depth across donors was assumed in presence/absence analyses, although this assumption may not hold. A later analysis associated about 17,000 TCR beta sequences with specific HLA alleles at a false discovery rate of 0.05. According to a later analysis, TCR association rates differed among HLA loci, with DRB1 alleles showing the most associated TCRs and HLA-C alleles showing the fewest. Most TCR sequences were observed very rarely across donors, whereas some public TCRs were present in many individuals. Because counts were too low, some 16 rarely observed V segments, including chromosome 9 orphons, were excluded from the earlier analysis of several hundred of the donors. A later analysis reported that several top co-occurrence clusters appeared linked to parvovirus B19, influenza, CMV and Epstein-Barr virus. Because some donors lacked HLA typing at each locus, the association tests relied only on the typed subset. In this cohort, only TCR beta chains were sequenced, and detectable features were limited by the absence of alpha or paired-chain data. Broadly in line with IMGT annotations, most TCR beta V segments showed up in productive rearrangements about 90% or about 30% of the time in an earlier analysis of several hundred of the donors. In a later analysis, HLA-associated TCR beta chains showed more clonal expansion and lower generation probabilities than non-associated chains that were equally common. A cluster of highly shared sequence variants was judged likely to represent a technical artifact of the sequencing pipeline. A further reported finding was that TCR beta sequences accurately predicted the HLA-A and HLA-B alleles for most subjects in the first cohort. It was suggested by the authors that the approach could potentially be generalized to other disease states and immunological phenotypes. The 87-base-pair reads could not distinguish some IMGT-functional V segments, including TRBV6-2 and TRBV6-3, so those segments were excluded. Compared with the roughly 670-donor mean, donors in an Asian-associated ancestry cluster had fewer N-insertions in productive TCRs, according to a later genetic analysis. A few of the identified cytomegalovirus-associated TCR beta chains were confirmed in vitro to be specific for cytomegalovirus antigens. An association between a missense DCLRE1C variant and V-gene and J-gene trimming of TCR beta chains was found in a later genetic analysis and replicated in an independent cohort. A later analysis found that most CMV-associated TCR beta chains appeared HLA-restricted, with HLA associations seemingly driven largely by CMV exposure.

The cohort was made up of approximately 670 healthy bone marrow donors. All cohort members were sampled while nominally healthy, although unrecorded immune exposures were likely present. The donor tested CMV seronegative, placing the donor among the 350 or so seronegative members of the cohort. A peripheral blood sample was collected from each donor, and TCR beta sequencing was performed on peripheral blood mononuclear cells. Genomic DNA was extracted from the blood cell samples with the Qiagen DNeasy Blood Extraction Kit. V sheds 0 bases and J sheds 3 bases, leaving 10 bases between their ends. In the germline V gene, CDR1 corresponds to SGHDT and CDR2 to YYEEEE. The CDR3, from cysteine to phenylalanine, totals 16 residues. The CDR3 DNA has 48 bases and is translated from base 1. The library was obtained by the immunoSEQ multiplex PCR assay. For the multiplex PCR, a mixture combining 60 forward primers for TCR Vbeta segments and 13 reverse primers for TCR Jbeta segments was used. Amplification of the CDR3 region of rearranged TCR beta genes was performed with a multiplex PCR assay on genomic DNA. The amplified TCR beta libraries were sequenced on the Illumina HiSeq System as 87-base-pair reads. Concerning the study's data processing: In a later analysis, tens of millions of unique TCR beta chains were counted across the 500 to 850 repertoires, and roughly 11 million of these chains were shared by at least two donors. Raw reads were error-corrected and collapsed into unique sequences by a nearest-neighbor algorithm in which closely related sequences were merged to remove PCR and sequencing errors. CDR3 sequences were aligned to IMGT reference sequences to assign V, D and J gene segments. Each retained sequence needed at least a six-nucleotide match to both a V gene segment and a J gene segment. A rearrangement was called productive if the CDR3 had no stop codons and remained in frame with V and J, and every other rearrangement was called non-productive. CDR3 was defined according to IMGT convention as the region running from the second conserved V-encoded cysteine to the conserved J-encoded phenylalanine. The earlier analysis of fewer than 750 of the donors excluded sequences that lacked an unambiguous match to a single V gene segment. In an earlier analysis of approximately 610 of the donors, V segments were called functional above 56.7% productive rearrangements and were called segregating when the between-donor standard deviation exceeded 5%. A statistical classification framework was developed to diagnose cytomegalovirus status using the catalog of TCR beta chain sequences. A later analysis assigned V and J genes by comparing TCR nucleotide sequences with IMGT/GENE-DB human TR gene sequences. Using the TCRdist pipeline, a later analysis assigned CDR3 sequences along with most-parsimonious VDJ recombination scenarios. In a later analysis, each TCR beta chain was defined by its CDR3 amino acid sequence together with its V-gene family, and reads without a unique V-gene family were excluded. In a later analysis, a few hundred highly shared, low-generation-probability nucleotide sequences were removed to address suspected cross-contamination and a sequencing artifact. In a later analysis, a clonal expansion index was calculated for each public chain from normalized within-repertoire ranks of inferred template counts. In a later analysis, generation probabilities were computed using a VDJ recombination model fitted to out-of-frame rearrangements, and the results were checked against IGoR. In a later analysis, TCR-TCR, TCR-HLA and TCR-CMV co-occurrence was scored with hypergeometric tests, and a repertoire-size bias correction was applied to TCR pairs. In a later analysis, false discovery rates were estimated by permuting HLA or CMV assignments 20 times. A later analysis grouped co-occurring TCRs with DBSCAN, adding TCRdist sequence similarity when clustering within HLA-allele-positive subsets. Repertoires with fewer than 30,000 or more than 120,000 public chains were left out of co-occurrence clustering, as were about 5 repertoires with anomalous nucleotide sharing. Imported from immuneACCESS, the table was reduced by TCRdb to in-frame sequences with V and J called. These copies leave out some clones; in studies compared against another copy, an unresolved V gene accounts for under half, and the cause of the remainder is not known. The DNA was the basis for D and trimming; V, J and clone size are from that table. This sample holds about 120,000 clones; just over 65% were observed only once. Of the sample, 1.5% is held by the ten largest clones.

The sample holds a few counts of this clone. The antigen it recognizes is unknown. No quality values exist for individual bases; no much larger clone is one base distant. The receptor was derived from a man between 18 and 29 years old in good health and CMV-seronegative. Input material: PBMCs. The rearranged segments are TRBV5-6 and TRBJ2-6, with TRBD1 tentatively as D gene (6 bases match). For the CDR3, the sequence is CASSLEGVLGANVLTF. The bases read TGTGCCAGCAGCTTGGAGGGGGTCCTTGGGGCCAACGTCCTGACTTTC. The reference TRBV5-6 and TRBJ2-6 proteins fill in what lies around the CDR3, so the full variable domain reads DAGVTQSPTHLIKTRGQQVTLRCSPKSGHDTVSWYQQALGQGPQFIFQYYEEEERQRGNFPDRFSGHQFPNYSSELNVNALLLGDSALYLCASSLEGVLGANVLTFGAGSRLTVL.